A selection of T cell receptor beta chains follows, all from one sample in a study of T cell responses to AZD1222 COVID-19 vaccine. Generated by immunoSEQ multiplex PCR, the TCRdb table keeps only in-frame clones and is missing some. The sample carries about 26,000 clones, approximately 85% recorded once. This specimen consisted of peripheral blood, obtained 28 days after the second AZD1222 dose. The receptors come from an adult who received the AZD1222 COVID-19 vaccine. The CDR3 runs from the conserved cysteine through the conserved F or W. A D gene is named only where the DNA matches it firmly. The listing skips clone size in some rows; elsewhere it reads once, few, many or a size class.

clone size	J gene	V gene	D gene	CDR3 DNA	CDR3 protein
once	TRBJ1-2	TRBV7-2	TRBD1	TGTGCCAGCAGCTTAAACAGGGGGGGCTATGGCTACACCTTC	CASSLNRGGYGYTF
NA	TRBJ1-2	TRBV7-2	NA	TGTGCCAGCAGCATCGGACAACGTCTCTATGGCTACACCTTC	CASSIGQRLYGYTF
NA	TRBJ1-2	TRBV29-1	TRBD1	TGCAGCGTTGGACAGGGGGCGGCGGGCTACACCTTC	CSVGQGAAGYTF
NA	TRBJ1-1	TRBV7-3	NA	TGTGCCAGCAGCACCCAAGCGGGCACTGAAGCTTTCTTT	CASSTQAGTEAFF
NA	TRBJ1-2	TRBV5-6	NA	TGTGCCAGCAGCTTGTGGGTTTTAGGGTCCTATGGCTACACCTTC	CASSLWVLGSYGYTF
NA	TRBJ1-6	TRBV7-2	NA	TGTGCCAGCAGCTTATCGGCAGGGCTCGATTCACCCCTCCACTTT	CASSLSAGLDSPLHF
NA	TRBJ1-2	TRBV6-5	NA	TGTGCCAGCGGACAACAGCCTTTGGGCTACACCTTC	CASGQQPLGYTF
NA	TRBJ2-5	TRBV10-3	TRBD1	TGTGCCTCCAACCGGGACAGCGGAGAGACCCAGTACTTC	CASNRDSGETQYF
NA	TRBJ1-5	TRBV19	NA	TGTGCCAGTAGTTCCACCATCGGGCAGCCCCAGCATTTT	CASSSTIGQPQHF
NA	TRBJ1-2	TRBV6-2/TRBV6-3	NA	TGTGCCAGCAGCCAAAGTCGCTGGGACCACACCTTC	CASSQSRWDHTF
NA	TRBJ1-1	TRBV18	NA	TGTGCCAGCTCACCGTCGGACACTGAAGCTTTCTTT	CASSPSDTEAFF
NA	TRBJ2-7	TRBV7-9	NA	TGTGCCAGCAGCTTAGAATACGAGCAGTACTTC	CASSLEYEQYF
NA	TRBJ2-3	TRBV19	NA	TGTGCCAGTAGTAGTACAGGGTTAGCAGATACGCAGTATTTT	CASSSTGLADTQYF
NA	TRBJ2-3	TRBV9	NA	TGTGCCCGCAGCGTAGTAGGGGGGGGGCCCACAGATACGCAGTATTTT	CARSVVGGGPTDTQYF
NA	TRBJ1-1	TRBV18	NA	TGTGCCAGCTCACAGACACCAAACACTGAAGCTTTCTTT	CASSQTPNTEAFF
NA	TRBJ2-3	TRBV5-1	TRBD2	TGCGCCAGCAGCTTGGCCCGGGGGGTCCCTAGCACAGATACGCAGTATTTT	CASSLARGVPSTDTQYF
NA	TRBJ1-2	TRBV5-1	NA	TGCGCCAGCAGCTTTTCAGGGTATTCGTATGGCTACACCTTC	CASSFSGYSYGYTF